The text below deals with one T cell receptor beta chain. Its target antigen remains unknown. Within one base of it there is no much larger clone, and no base qualities were kept. The CDR3 sequence holds 15 residues, the cysteine and phenylalanine included. The only DNA kept is the CDR3, 45 bases in frame from the first base. In the germline V gene (reference sequence), CDR1 corresponds to WNHNN and CDR2 to SYGVQD. Compared with germline, V lacks 5 bases and J lacks 4 bases; bases without a gene match: 5. The sample's time point, from its label and the paper: before S. Paratyphi A challenge (baseline). MAIT cells were defined as Valpha7.2+ CD161+ T cells and identified and sorted by flow cytometry. Circulating MAIT cell TCRbeta repertoires were profiled longitudinally in more than 5 volunteers who developed enteric fever after controlled oral challenge with live Salmonella Paratyphi A. MAIT cell samples were contributed by each diagnosed volunteer at pre-infection, mid-infection and post-infection timepoints. A diagnosis of enteric fever required Paratyphi A bacteremia and/or a persistent fever above 38 degrees C that lasted more than 12 hours. Infection was diagnosed in challenged volunteers between day 4 and day 7 after challenge. For RNA extraction, 5,000 to 10,000 MAIT cells from each sample were sorted straight into RNAqueous-Micro lysis buffer. Lymphoprep gradient centrifugation was used to isolate peripheral blood mononuclear cells from both the blood samples and the leukocyte cones. A BD FACSAria Fusion or BD FACSAria III sorter was used for cell sorting.

The sample is drawn from a study of MAIT cells during Salmonella Paratyphi A infection (dated 2017 in TCRdb). For context, the study as a whole: Adult volunteers aged 18 to 60 swallowed one dose of 1-5x10^3 CFU of S. Paratyphi A strain NVGH308. Diagnosed volunteers received ciprofloxacin 500 mg twice daily for 14 days starting at diagnosis.

The library was made by 5' RACE. TCRbeta was amplified in two PCR rounds using Phusion High-Fidelity polymerase, and the primers carried sample-specific barcodes. To build the TCRbeta libraries, template-switch cDNA synthesis was carried out using SMARTScribe reverse transcriptase along with a TRBC-specific primer. After barcoding, samples were pooled and then prepared using the NEBNext Ultra DNA Library Prep Kit for Illumina. Libraries were sequenced on an Illumina MiSeq with the MiSeq reagent kit v2, 300 cycles. The paper's processing steps were these. Reads were demultiplexed by barcode with Jemultiplexer and were aligned with MiTCR using default parameters. VDJtools filtered out non-functional sequences; clonotypes were defined by amino acid sequence, with frequencies based on assigned sequence reads. In the clonal space homeostasis analysis, clonotypes were grouped by frequency into over-represented (0.05-1), large, medium and small bins. The public reads were run again by TCRdb, first through fastp at Q25 and then through MiXCR, and only productive beta chains were kept. Here each entry gathers all rows of one CDR3 protein and keeps the most common genes and DNA. For this entry, the V and J calls and clone size follow TCRdb and not the study's own pipeline. The sample table lists fewer than 700 distinct CDR3 sequences, approximately 14% of them with a count of one. Approximately 30% of the sample comes from the top ten.

Results the study describes overall, beyond this receptor: The availability of volunteer samples limited the sample sizes, but these sizes were considered adequate to detect differences between groups. From baseline to mid-infection, the space taken up by over-represented MAIT clonotypes dropped significantly (roughly 0.17 to 0.10), whereas no significant difference was seen post-infection. MAIT TRBV usage was oligoclonal with a preference for TRBV20 and TRBV6, and infection appeared not to change this usage. More expansion or contraction among the top five MAIT clonotypes was shown in diagnosed volunteers than in healthy controls (about 0.5 versus 0.13), suggesting infection-driven repertoire reshaping.

This specimen consisted of MAIT cells from PBMCs, obtained at the first sampling point of the challenge study. Here the chain combines TRBV10-1 and TRBJ2-1, and TRBD1 matches 10 of the central bases. The sequence derives from a person aged 18-70 years who was deliberately infected with Salmonella Paratyphi A in a paratyphoid fever challenge study. CDR3 reads: CASSSGTGDYNEQFF. DNA sequence: TGCGCCAGCAGTTCCGGGACAGGGGATTACAATGAGCAGTTCTTC.